These 23 T cell receptor beta chains were all obtained from the same sample, sequenced in a study of blood T cell repertoires in COVID-19. TCRdb keeps only in-frame clones here, not all; method: immunoSEQ multiplex PCR. The sample gives some 120,000 clones, approximately 86% of which show up once; 15% to 20% is in the top ten. Sequencing was done on a sample of peripheral blood. Every receptor here comes from a woman aged 45-59 years who had recovered from COVID-19.

The chain carries TRBV2 and TRBJ1-4; a weak D match, TRBD1 (5 bases). This CDR3 has 14 residues. Trimming cost V 3 bases and J 5 bases, with 10 bases left between them. The germline V gene has CDR1 SNHLY and CDR2 FYNNEI. The DNA for the CDR3 is TGTGCCAGCAGTGATCAGGGTCCAAATGAAAAACTGTTTTTT. Translating gives CASSDQGPNEKLFF.

The chain couples TRBV18 to TRBJ2-2; weak D call: TRBD1 (6 bases). Germline lookup yields CDR1 KGHSH and CDR2 LQKENI. The germline V and J ends were trimmed by 10 bases and 3 bases, with 18 bases remaining between them. The CDR3 spans 15 residues. CDR3 residues: CATRVGRGHTGELFF. In DNA, the CDR3 is TGTGCCACTCGAGTGGGCAGGGGTCACACCGGGGAGCTGTTTTTT.

V and J are TRBV2 and TRBJ2-5, with 7 bases that match TRBD2. V shed 6 bases and J 7 bases; nucleotides not matched to a gene: 11. This CDR3 is built from 14 residues. CDR1 is SNHLY, CDR2 FYNNEI, per germline. DNA for the CDR3: TGTGCCAGCAGCGTCTCCTCGGGGGAGGGGACCCAGTACTTC. This translates into CASSVSSGEGTQYF.

This chain links TRBV30 with TRBJ1-5, with D tentatively TRBD1 (5 bases). Germline values: CDR1 GTSNPN, CDR2 SVGIG (reference sequence). V was clipped by 4 bases and J by 4 bases, with 5 bases between them. This CDR3 is built from 11 residues. The CDR3 bases are TGTGCCTGGACAGGGAATCAGCCCCAGCATTTT. Amino acid sequence: CAWTGNQPQHF.

This chain connects TRBV5-5 to TRBJ1-2; D unclear. V was trimmed by 3 bases and J by 8 bases, leaving 14 bases between them. CDR1 is SGHKS and CDR2 is YYEKEE in the germline V gene (reference sequence). The CDR3 runs to 13 residues. The CDR3 sequence: CASSSQALGGYTF. The DNA for the CDR3 is TGTGCCAGCAGCTCCCAGGCGCTTGGCGGCTACACCTTC.

The chain uses TRBV5-5 and TRBJ2-3; D is unclear. V was pared by 0 bases and J by 2 bases, with 7 bases between. The germline gives CDR1 SGHKS, CDR2 YYEKEE (reference sequence). The CDR3 has 14 amino acids. Here the CDR3 reads CASSLDSYTDTQYF. DNA for the CDR3: TGTGCCAGCAGCTTGGACAGCTACACAGATACGCAGTATTTT.

The rearrangement uses TRBV6-4 and TRBJ2-7; tentative D call: TRBD2 (6 bases). The germline V and J ends were trimmed by 0 bases and 0 bases, with 15 bases remaining between them. The CDR3 loop spans 17 amino acids. Germline CDR1 and CDR2: MRHNA and SNTAGT. The CDR3 here is CASSDSLLGGSSYEQYF. The DNA of the CDR3 is TGTGCCAGCAGTGACTCTCTGTTAGGAGGGAGCTCCTACGAGCAGTACTTC.

The chain carries TRBV10-2 and TRBJ2-2; 8 bases map to TRBD1. V dropped 7 bases and J dropped 8; count of bases not matched to a gene: 15. This CDR3 is built from 16 residues. The germline gives CDR1 WSHSY, CDR2 SAAADI. CDR3: CASTSGQGLIGGELFF. DNA for the CDR3: TGCGCCAGCACCTCCGGACAGGGATTGATCGGAGGGGAGCTGTTTTTT.

V is TRBV4-1 and J is TRBJ1-1, with 8 bases fitting TRBD1. The CDR3 extends over 18 amino acids. The V segment lost 0 bases and the J segment 3 bases; nucleotides outside the gene matches: 12. Germline V gene sequence: CDR1 MGHRA, CDR2 YSYEKL. For the CDR3, the DNA is TGCGCCAGCAGCCAAGATTCCCCGCAGACAGGGGATGACACTGAAGCTTTCTTT. Translation: CASSQDSPQTGDDTEAFF.

This clone was found a few times. The chain combines TRBV7-9 with TRBJ2-7, with 7 positions matching TRBD1. Germline values: CDR1 SEHNR, CDR2 FQNEAQ (reference sequence). J gave up 3 bases and V 5 bases, and 4 bases lay outside the gene matches. This CDR3 has 13 amino acids. CDR3 sequence: CASSQNRGYEQYF. The CDR3 DNA reads TGTGCCAGCAGCCAAAACAGGGGCTACGAGCAGTACTTC.

The rearrangement uses TRBV19 and TRBJ2-7, with 7 bases matching TRBD1. Trimming removed 4 bases from V and 4 bases from J; junction bases left unmatched: 10. The CDR3 length is 15 residues. Germline values: CDR1 LNHDA, CDR2 SQIVND (reference sequence). The CDR3 loop is CASSTPSTGTYEQYF. As DNA, the CDR3 is TGTGCCAGTAGTACCCCTTCGACAGGGACGTACGAGCAGTACTTC.

This chain joins TRBV6-5 and TRBJ1-6, with D uncertain. This CDR3 contains 13 residues. Trimming shortened V by 8 bases and J by 4 bases, and 9 bases separated the two germline ends. Germline assignment: CDR1 MNHEY and CDR2 SVGAGI. CDR3 DNA: TGTGCCAGCCGAACAGAGTATAATTCACCCCTCCACTTT. Translation gives CASRTEYNSPLHF.

V is TRBV11-3 and J is TRBJ2-1; TRBD2 aligns across 8 bases. Germline CDR1 is SGHNT and CDR2 is YENEEA. The CDR3 sequence is 14 residues long. Trimming took 5 bases from V and 8 from J; bases not matched to a gene: 8. DNA of the CDR3: TGTGCCAGCAGCCCTCCGTCCGGGGGGGATGAGCAGTTCTTC. Translating it yields CASSPPSGGDEQFF.

The chain uses TRBV11-2 and TRBJ2-1; 10 bases line up with TRBD2. With 1 base clipped from V and 7 bases from J, the junction kept 10 bases outside the gene matches. The germline CDR1 and CDR2 sequences are SGHAT and FQNNGV. The CDR3 length is 17 residues. The CDR3 is CASSLVALAGVRNEQFF. CDR3 bases: TGTGCCAGCAGCTTAGTAGCTCTAGCGGGAGTTAGGAATGAGCAGTTCTTC.

The chain combines TRBV3-1 (or the pseudogene TRBV3-2) with TRBJ2-7, with D hard to call. Germline V gives CDR1 LGHDT, CDR2 YNNKEL (reference sequence). The CDR3 has 13 amino acids. V was pared by 1 base and J by 5 bases, with 9 bases between. CDR3 amino acids: CASSQGFGHEQYF. The CDR3 nucleotides are TGTGCCAGCAGCCAAGGTTTTGGCCACGAGCAGTACTTC.

The chain has TRBV2 and TRBJ2-1, with D hard to call. The germline gives CDR1 SNHLY, CDR2 FYNNEI. The V and J ends lost 8 bases and 10 bases respectively, with 6 bases between them. This CDR3 is built from 9 residues. The CDR3 DNA is TGTGCCAGCGGGCAGGAGCAGTTCTTC. Amino acid sequence: CASGQEQFF.

With respect to this clone: The sample contains more than one DNA sequence encoding this CDR3. This chain links TRBV5-1 with TRBJ1-2, with unresolved D. The V end lost 1 base, the J end lost 4 bases, and 8 bases lay between the germline ends. The CDR3 sequence is 13 residues long. Germline values: CDR1 SGHRS, CDR2 YFSETQ. Written as DNA, the CDR3 is TGCGCCAGCAGCTTGCTTTCAGGCTATGGCTACACCTTC. Translated, it gives CASSLLSGYGYTF.

This clone was seen more than once but under ten times. The rearrangement links TRBV5-1 to TRBJ2-2; D is perhaps TRBD2 (6 bases). CDR3 size: 17 residues. From germline, CDR1 is SGHRS and CDR2 YFSETQ. Trimming took off 3 bases at V and 1 base at J, with 16 bases between the two ends. CDR3 nucleotide sequence: TGCGCCAGCAGCTCCCCATTTGGCGGGATGAACACCGGGGAGCTGTTTTTT. Its protein is CASSSPFGGMNTGELFF.

V usage is TRBV20-1 and J usage is TRBJ2-3, with D unclear. Per germline, CDR1 DFQATT and CDR2 SNEGSKA (reference sequence). The CDR3 has 11 residues. Trimming left V 6 bases short and J 6 bases short, with 10 bases between. In DNA form, the CDR3 reads TGCAGTGCCAGGCCGGTGGATACGCAGTATTTT. Translated, it gives CSARPVDTQYF.

This chain links TRBV10-2 with TRBJ2-3, with 8 nucleotides matching TRBD1. The V segment lost 6 bases and the J segment 0 bases; nucleotides outside the gene matches: 8. Per the germline V gene, CDR1 is WSHSY and CDR2 is SAAADI. This CDR3 is 16 amino acids long. The CDR3 reads CASSHKTGASTDTQYF. In DNA, the CDR3 is TGCGCCAGCAGCCACAAGACAGGGGCTAGCACAGATACGCAGTATTTT.

V is TRBV7-8 and J is TRBJ2-1, with TRBD2 matching over 9 bases. J was trimmed by 8 bases and V by 2 bases; bases with no gene match: 10. The germline gives CDR1 SGHVS, CDR2 FQNEAQ. The CDR3 loop spans 16 amino acids. Written as DNA, the CDR3 is TGTGCCAGCAGCTTATGGCGCGGGGGGGCTTTAGATGAGCAGTTCTTC. Translation gives CASSLWRGGALDEQFF.

This clone showed up just once. The V and J genes are TRBV10-2 and TRBJ2-7; 7 bases align to TRBD1. The V and J ends lost 11 bases and 1 base, in that order; junction bases with no gene match: 17. This CDR3 is 16 amino acids long. CDR1 and CDR2 (germline): WSHSY, SAAADI. In DNA, the CDR3 is TGCGCCTACTGTGGACAGGACCTTCTTAAATCCTACGAGCAGTACTTC. As protein: CAYCGQDLLKSYEQYF.

J is TRBJ2-5 and V is TRBV2; 10 positions match TRBD1. Trimming cost V 7 bases and J 2 bases; bases outside gene matches: 4. CDR3 length: 14 amino acids. CDR1 and CDR2 (germline): SNHLY, FYNNEI. The DNA of the CDR3 is TGTGCCAGCAAACGGGACAGGGGTCAAGAGACCCAGTACTTC. Its translation is CASKRDRGQETQYF.